This is a list of T cell receptor beta chains from one sample in a study of read filtering for tumor transcriptome and immune sequencing. TCRdb re-analysed the reads in MiXCR, keeping a single row per CDR3 protein. The repertoire holds 100,000 to 150,000 distinct CDR3 sequences, with approximately 13% as singletons. Input material: a population of CD138-negative cells sorted from bone marrow. The receptors originated from a donor at least 40 years old with multiple myeloma. Each CDR3 is given with its conserved first and last residue. The D gene is left open where the match is weak. A clone size is listed for some rows: how often the clone was seen (once, few, many), or a class if it is expanded.

j_gene | abundance | v_gene | len | d_gene | CDR3aa | CDR3nt
TRBJ1-2 | few | TRBV7-9 | 15 | NA | CASSLFLGGLYGYTF | TGTGCCAGCAGCTTATTTCTGGGGGGACTCTATGGCTACACCTTC
TRBJ2-6 | few | TRBV20-1 | 15 | NA | CSARARVSGANVLTF | TGCAGTGCTAGAGCCCGGGTCTCTGGGGCCAACGTCCTGACTTTC
TRBJ2-7 | many | TRBV5-1 | 15 | TRBD1 | CASTPGGQGMGEQYF | TGCGCCAGCACCCCGGGAGGACAGGGGATGGGGGAGCAGTACTTC
TRBJ1-1 | many | TRBV5-1 | 16 | NA | CASSYRTNARNTEAFF | TGCGCCAGCAGCTATAGAACAAACGCTCGGAACACTGAAGCTTTCTTT
TRBJ2-3 | many | TRBV18 | 15 | TRBD1 | CASSPPGQGKDTQYF | TGTGCCAGCTCGCCGCCGGGACAGGGGAAAGATACGCAGTATTTT
TRBJ1-1 | many | TRBV20-1 | 12 | NA | CSAAAGNGKAFF | TGCAGTGCTGCCGCGGGAAATGGAAAAGCTTTCTTT
TRBJ1-4 | many | TRBV20-1 | 14 | TRBD1 | CSARQGAGNEKLFF | TGCAGTGCTAGGCAGGGGGCGGGTAATGAAAAACTGTTTTTT
TRBJ2-7 | many | TRBV28 | 14 | TRBD1 | CASTPGQASNEQYF | TGTGCCAGCACACCGGGACAGGCAAGCAACGAGCAGTACTTC
TRBJ2-1 | many | TRBV6-6 | 13 | TRBD2 | CASRASGYNEQFF | TGTGCCAGCAGGGCTAGCGGTTACAATGAGCAGTTCTTC
TRBJ2-5 | NA | TRBV4-1 | 19 | TRBD2 | CASSQDRWLAGAPQETQYF | TGCGCCAGCAGCCAAGATCGGTGGCTAGCGGGGGCCCCCCAAGAGACCCAGTACTTC
TRBJ1-5 | many | TRBV20-1 | 15 | NA | CSARDRAVGNQPQHF | TGCAGTGCTAGAGATCGTGCGGTAGGCAATCAGCCCCAGCATTTT
TRBJ2-7 | many | TRBV12-3/TRBV12-4 | 12 | TRBD2 | CASSQQRGEQYF | TGTGCCAGCAGCCAACAGCGGGGGGAGCAGTACTTC
TRBJ2-7 | many | TRBV28 | 13 | NA | CASSLPGSYEQYF | TGCGCCAGCAGCTTGCCGGGTTCCTACGAGCAGTACTTC
TRBJ2-7 | many | TRBV12-3/TRBV12-4 | 14 | NA | CASSSPGTPLEQYF | TGTGCCAGCAGTTCTCCCGGGACACCGCTCGAGCAGTACTTC
TRBJ2-1 | large | TRBV7-9 | 16 | TRBD2 | CASSSLSGNSYNEQFF | TGTGCCAGCAGCTCACTTAGCGGGAACTCCTACAATGAGCAGTTCTTC
TRBJ2-2 | many | TRBV5-1 | 15 | TRBD2 | CASSPSGENTGELFF | TGCGCCAGCAGCCCTAGCGGGGAGAACACCGGGGAGCTGTTTTTT
TRBJ1-4 | many | TRBV5-1 | 15 | NA | CASSLAPSTNEKLFF | TGCGCCAGCAGCTTGGCTCCATCAACTAATGAAAAACTGTTTTTT
TRBJ1-1 | NA | TRBV29-1 | 12 | NA | CSGQIMNTEAFF | TGCAGCGGACAGATCATGAACACTGAAGCTTTCTTT
TRBJ2-2 | NA | TRBV21-1 | 18 | NA | CASSSFRDRSDYTGELFF | TGTGCCAGCAGCTCTTTCCGGGACAGGTCCGATTACACCGGGGAGCTGTTTTTT
TRBJ1-5 | many | TRBV27 | 15 | TRBD1 | CASSLRQGSVQPQHF | TGTGCCAGCAGTTTACGACAGGGTTCTGTTCAGCCCCAGCATTTT
TRBJ1-5 | NA | TRBV6-5 | 15 | TRBD1 | CASRPPGQGNQPQHF | TGTGCCAGCAGACCTCCGGGACAGGGTAATCAGCCCCAGCATTTT
TRBJ2-5 | few | TRBV20-1 | 14 | TRBD1 | CSALPGQGVETQYF | TGCAGTGCTCTCCCGGGACAGGGAGTAGAGACCCAGTACTTC
TRBJ2-2 | many | TRBV12-3/TRBV12-4 | 15 | TRBD2 | CASSLDSGGAGELFF | TGTGCCAGCAGTTTGGATAGCGGGGGCGCCGGGGAGCTGTTTTTT
TRBJ2-6 | many | TRBV6-6 | 15 | NA | CASRQTRSGANVLTF | TGTGCCAGCAGACAGACAAGGTCTGGGGCCAACGTCCTGACTTTC
TRBJ2-3 | many | TRBV5-1 | 16 | TRBD2 | CASSVIAGEGRDTQYF | TGCGCCAGCAGCGTGATAGCGGGAGAGGGCAGGGATACGCAGTATTTT
TRBJ1-1 | few | TRBV30 | 12 | NA | CAWSVRYGEAFF | TGTGCCTGGAGTGTACGATACGGTGAAGCTTTCTTT
TRBJ1-3 | few | TRBV7-2 | 15 | NA | CASSAGLRSGNTIYF | TGTGCCAGCAGCGCGGGACTCCGCTCTGGAAACACCATATATTTT
TRBJ2-1 | many | TRBV10-3 | 15 | TRBD1 | CATSREGQGDNEQFF | TGTGCCACCTCTCGGGAGGGACAGGGGGACAATGAGCAGTTCTTC
TRBJ2-3 | many | TRBV29-1 | 13 | NA | CSVEIPGTDTQYF | TGCAGCGTTGAAATCCCGGGCACAGATACGCAGTATTTT
TRBJ2-6 | many | TRBV18 | 20 | TRBD2 | CASSKLPVAGVTSGANVLTF | TGTGCCAGCTCAAAACTCCCGGTAGCGGGGGTTACCTCTGGGGCCAACGTCCTGACTTTC
TRBJ1-5 | many | TRBV20-1 | 14 | NA | CSAARGRSNQPQHF | TGCAGTGCTGCCCGAGGCCGGTCCAATCAGCCCCAGCATTTT